The following is a T cell receptor (beta chain) sequence with its context. The data were taken from a study of blood T cell repertoires in COVID-19. Background on the study: The United States, Italy and Spain supplied acute and convalescent COVID-19 samples.

The CDR3 totals 15 residues. Losses at the gene ends were 3 bases for V and 0 bases for J; bases not matched to a gene: 3. Germline V lookup: CDR1 SGHRS, CDR2 YFSETQ. Repertoires were generated with immunoSEQ multiplex PCR, while TCRdb's copy carries only in-frame clones and drops some. The table lists about 130,000 clones, roughly 80% of them singletons. The V gene is TRBV5-1, the J gene TRBJ1-1, with TRBD1 identical over 9 bases. The receptor was isolated from a woman aged 50 to 60 with acute or convalescent COVID-19. The sequenced sample consisted of peripheral blood. The CDR3 loop reads CASSWGQGLNTEAFF. CDR3 nucleotide sequence: TGCGCCAGCAGCTGGGGACAGGGTCTGAACACTGAAGCTTTCTTT.